The source of this T cell receptor (beta chain) is a study of blood T cells in healthy people across ages (dated by TCRdb to 2014 to 2015). Looking at the study overall: In model experiments, template switching captured about one uniquely barcoded TCR beta cDNA molecule for every two T cells. Two additional independent replicas of 1 million unique cDNA reads from the same blood draw were analyzed for two donors (one aged 18 to 29 and one aged 80 or older). Using deep sequencing normalized with unique cDNA molecular identifiers, the study measured how TCR beta repertoire diversity changes with age. Four age groups were formed from the donors: young (average approximately 16 years), middle-aged (approximately 39), aged (about 68) and long-lived (roughly 88). To avoid experimental bias, donors of different ages were spread randomly across the sequencing lanes. Results the study describes overall, beyond this receptor: The CMV infection status of donors was not known, potentially confounding age-related changes in expanded clonotypes. There was a strong correlation between observed TCR beta diversity and the percentage of naive T cells measured by flow cytometry. Compared with the aged group, the long-lived group had more naive CD4+ T cells, fewer expanded clones and increased TCR diversity, suggesting age selection. Since profiling was done on bulk unsorted PBMCs, naive and antigen-experienced compartments could not be conclusively compared. As age increased, observed TCR beta diversity per million T cells dropped in a roughly linear way, and a significant reduction was already evident by age around 41. Estimates of total diversity based on one million sequenced T cells were considered lower bounds and underestimates.

The approximately 40 donors, aged about 6 to 100 years, were systemically healthy Caucasian individuals from Russia. Each donor gave around 9 milliliters of peripheral blood, collected into EDTA-treated Vacutainer tubes. Ficoll-Paque density-gradient centrifugation was used to isolate PBMCs, with at least 6.5 million per sample. Trizol reagent was used to extract total RNA from PBMCs, with at least 5.5 micrograms per sample. For every donor, an aliquot of PBMCs went through flow cytometry to measure the percentages of naive CD45RAhigh/CD27high T cells. The germline V gene sets CDR1 to MNHNS and CDR2 to SASEGT. V gives up 5 bases and J gives up 0 bases, and the segment between their germline ends measures 17 bases. Reading from cysteine to phenylalanine, the CDR3 counts 17 amino acids. The entry retains the CDR3 DNA only, 51 bases that are in frame from base 1. About this clonotype itself: Its antigen is still unknown. The record has no base qualities; no much larger clone is one base away.

The library was prepared using 5' RACE. Sequenced on an Illumina HiSeq 2500. A second PCR of about 7 to 12 cycles was performed with a sample-barcoded 5' primer and a J-beta primer mix. A template-switch 5' adaptor carrying 12 random nucleotides introduced a unique molecular identifier onto each TCR beta cDNA molecule. At least 2.5 million CDR3-containing paired-end reads were obtained from each sample. All of the RNA was converted into first-strand cDNA using the Mint cDNA synthesis kit, with a TRBC-specific oligonucleotide serving as the primer. Following uracil-DNA glycosylase treatment, all cDNA underwent a first 18-cycle PCR with the universal primers M1SS and BC2_uni_R. The paper's processing steps were these. For normalization, 1 million high-quality reads, each with a distinct molecular identifier, were randomly selected from each sample. Instead of being binned into consensus sequences, reads with shared molecular identifiers were discarded. MiTCR, with a Q25 quality threshold and the strictest error-elimination algorithm, was used for CDR3 identification, clonotype clustering and error correction. A nonparametric unseen species model with Euler transformation was used to estimate a lower bound on total TCR beta diversity. TCRdb ran its own pipeline on the public reads, namely fastp trimming at Q25 and MiXCR clone calling, and kept in-frame beta chains. Rows matching on CDR3 protein sequence are summarized as one entry with the most common DNA and genes. In this record, the V and J calls reflect TCRdb's handling and not the investigators' own analysis. The sample records hundreds of thousands of distinct CDR3 sequences, around 46% of which are singletons. The ten largest clones add up to 13% of the sample.

The specimen was blood. The clonotype comes from a man under 40 in good health. The V and J segments used are TRBV6-1 and TRBJ2-1; no D gene call is confident. Here the CDR3 is given as CASSLNFGDSSYNEQFF. The DNA sequence follows: TGTGCCAGCAGTCTAAACTTTGGGGATAGCTCCTACAATGAGCAGTTCTTC.